One sample yielded the 25 T cell receptor beta chains listed below, sequenced in a study of blood T cell repertoires in COVID-19. TCRdb's copy holds only in-frame clones and misses some; the assay was immunoSEQ multiplex PCR. The sample holds about 220,000 clones; approximately 77% are singletons and the top ten take about 3.8%. Sequenced: peripheral blood. The origin of the receptors is a woman older than 75 with acute or convalescent COVID-19.

Worth noting for this clone: This sample also contains other DNA sequences that code for the same CDR3. The chain uses TRBV29-1 and TRBJ1-1, with TRBD1 identical over 7 bases. Germline V gene data show CDR1 as SQVTM and CDR2 as ANQGSEA. The ends lost 4 bases at V and 1 base at J; junction bases unmatched: 0. This CDR3 region has 12 residues. Written as DNA, the CDR3 is TGCAGCGTTGGGACAGGGAACACTGAAGCTTTCTTT. Its protein is CSVGTGNTEAFF.

The chain has TRBV19 and TRBJ1-2; 8 bases map to TRBD1. Germline trimming cut 8 bases from V and 3 bases from J; bases unmatched to any gene: 11. Germline V lookup: CDR1 LNHDA, CDR2 SQIVND (reference sequence). The CDR3 sequence is 15 residues long. The CDR3 sequence is CASRPPDRADYGYTF. As DNA, the CDR3 is TGTGCCAGTCGTCCCCCGGACAGGGCGGACTATGGCTACACCTTC.

The chain uses TRBV7-2 and TRBJ1-1; D is uncertain. This CDR3 is 14 amino acids long. The V and J ends lost 1 base and 3 bases respectively, with 9 bases between them. Germline loops: CDR1 SGHTA, CDR2 FQGNSA. Here the CDR3 reads CASSLVVRDTEAFF. The CDR3 DNA reads TGTGCCAGCAGCTTAGTGGTGAGAGACACTGAAGCTTTCTTT.

The gene calls are TRBV19 and TRBJ1-1; 7 nucleotides match TRBD1. V gave up 5 bases and J gave up 3 bases; unmatched junction bases: 9. The CDR3 has 15 residues. Germline lookup yields CDR1 LNHDA and CDR2 SQIVND (reference sequence). The CDR3 here is CASSVRQGWDTEAFF. CDR3 sequence (DNA): TGTGCCAGTAGTGTCCGACAGGGTTGGGACACTGAAGCTTTCTTT.

The rearrangement uses TRBV12-3 or TRBV12-4 and TRBJ2-7; 8 bases map to TRBD1. The CDR3 totals 12 residues. V shed 5 bases and J 8 bases; nucleotides not matched to a gene: 5. CDR3 in DNA: TGTGCCAGCAGTGAACAGGGGGTCAAGCAGTACTTC. This sequence encodes CASSEQGVKQYF.

The chain carries TRBV6-5 and TRBJ1-1, with 8 bases fitting TRBD1. Germline-derived CDR1 and CDR2 are MNHEY and SVGAGI. The CDR3 is 14 amino acids. Trimming cost V 7 bases and J 6 bases; bases outside gene matches: 10. The CDR3 spells CASNRGGGRAEAFF. CDR3 in DNA: TGTGCCAGCAACAGGGGGGGCGGAAGGGCTGAAGCTTTCTTT.

This rearrangement joins TRBV28 to TRBJ2-1; 9 bases are a match to TRBD2. This CDR3 has 16 residues. Germline values: CDR1 MDHEN, CDR2 SYDVKM. Germline trimming cut 5 bases from V and 7 bases from J; bases unmatched to any gene: 12. The CDR3 is CASSPPSGGQTNEQFF. CDR3 nucleotides: TGTGCCAGCAGTCCACCAAGCGGGGGGCAAACTAATGAGCAGTTCTTC.

This clone has just a few counts. This chain links TRBV2 with TRBJ1-1, with 8 bases lining up with TRBD1. The CDR3 has 17 amino acids. The junction had 18 bases not matched to a gene; V was cut back by 7 bases and J by 5 bases. From germline, CDR1 is SNHLY and CDR2 FYNNEI. CDR3 sequence (DNA): TGTGCCAGCATCTTGAACCCGGCAGGGGGCGATGAAACTGAAGCTTTCTTT. Its protein product is CASILNPAGGDETEAFF.

This clone has a single count. The V and J genes are TRBV6-5 and TRBJ1-2, with 9 bases matching TRBD1. This CDR3 contains 15 residues. Germline V lookup: CDR1 MNHEY, CDR2 SVGAGI. Trimming at V came to 8 bases and at J to 2 bases, leaving 9 bases not matched to a gene. The CDR3 bases are TGTGCCAGCTCGTTTGGACAGGGGAAGAACTATGGCTACACCTTC. The encoded protein is CASSFGQGKNYGYTF.

This clone was detected once. The chain joins TRBV3-1 (or the pseudogene TRBV3-2) to TRBJ1-5; 8 bases fit TRBD1. CDR1 and CDR2 (germline): LGHDT, YNNKEL (reference sequence). Trimming removed 3 bases from V and 1 base from J; junction bases left unmatched: 2. This CDR3 is built from 15 residues. CDR3 in DNA: TGTGCCAGCAGCCAGCAGGGGGCCAGCAATCAGCCCCAGCATTTT. Translation: CASSQQGASNQPQHF.

This chain links TRBV29-1 with TRBJ1-2; 7 bases match TRBD1. Germline V CDR1 and CDR2: SQVTM, ANQGSEA. Losses at the gene ends were 5 bases for V and 8 bases for J; bases not matched to a gene: 11. The CDR3 totals 13 residues. The CDR3 DNA reads as TGCAGCGTTTCGACAGGGCCCCCCGGGGGCTACACCTTC. It translates to CSVSTGPPGGYTF.

The chain joins TRBV5-8 to TRBJ1-5; 9 positions agree with TRBD1. This CDR3 contains 14 residues. Germline lookup yields CDR1 SGHTS and CDR2 YDEGEE. Trimming took 4 bases from V and 7 from J; bases not matched to a gene: 6. The chain's CDR3 is CASSPGTGYQPQHF. CDR3 DNA sequence: TGTGCCAGCAGCCCCGGGACAGGGTACCAGCCCCAGCATTTT.

The chain is built from TRBV2 and TRBJ1-6, with D possibly TRBD1 on 5 matching bases. CDR1 is SNHLY, CDR2 FYNNEI, per germline. Trimming took off 2 bases at V and 8 bases at J, with 13 bases between the two ends. This CDR3 contains 15 residues. The CDR3 nucleotides are TGTGCCAGCAGTGAAACTGGGAGGGGAGATTCACCCCTCCACTTT. This encodes CASSETGRGDSPLHF.

The chain recombines TRBV2 with TRBJ1-2; 8 bases align to TRBD1. Germline loops: CDR1 SNHLY, CDR2 FYNNEI. This CDR3 is built from 13 residues. V trimming: 7 bases; J trimming: 7 bases; junction bases outside the gene matches: 8. The CDR3 DNA is TGTGCCAGCACCCCGGACAGGGACGGTGGCTACACCTTC. Translation gives CASTPDRDGGYTF. Full variable domain (remainder filled in from reference TRBV2 and TRBJ1-2): EPEVTQTPSHQVTQMGQEVILRCVPISNHLYFYWYRQILGQKVEFLVSFYNNEISEKSEIFDDQFSVERPDGSNFTLKIRSTKLEDSAMYFCASTPDRDGGYTFGSGTRLTVV.

CDR3 bases: TGCAGTGCTAGTCCTCCCGGGACTCGTGCTTACGAGCAGTACTTC. Protein sequence: CSASPPGTRAYEQYF. The V and J genes are TRBV20-1 and TRBJ2-7; maybe TRBD2 (6 bases). From germline, CDR1 is DFQATT and CDR2 SNEGSKA (reference sequence). Deletions cut 3 bases from V and 4 bases from J, with 19 bases between. This CDR3 is built from 15 residues.

This rearrangement joins TRBV4-3 to TRBJ1-1, with D possibly TRBD1 on 6 matching bases. This CDR3 has 14 amino acids. V lost 1 base and J 0 bases, leaving 6 bases between the germline ends. Germline-derived CDR1 and CDR2 are LGHNA and YSLEER. This CDR3 is CASSQGTVNTEAFF. DNA for the CDR3: TGCGCCAGCAGCCAAGGGACAGTGAACACTGAAGCTTTCTTT.

The V and J genes are TRBV10-3 and TRBJ1-5, with D unclear. Trimming removed 7 bases at V and 3 bases at J, with 10 bases between. The length of the CDR3 is 13 residues. In germline, CDR1 is ENHRY, CDR2 SYGVKD. CDR3 coding DNA: TGTGCCATCACTAGTTTTCCCAATCAGCCCCAGCATTTT. Its protein product is CAITSFPNQPQHF.

The chain recombines TRBV3-1 (or the pseudogene TRBV3-2) with TRBJ2-1; 11 nucleotides match TRBD2. V dropped 3 bases and J dropped 4; count of bases not matched to a gene: 8. The CDR3 loop spans 17 amino acids. Germline loops: CDR1 LGHDT, CDR2 YNNKEL (reference sequence). The CDR3 DNA reads TGTGCCAGCAGCCAGGGTTGGGGGACTAGCGGTTACAATGAGCAGTTCTTC. Its protein product is CASSQGWGTSGYNEQFF.

This chain joins TRBV7-9 and TRBJ1-1; D unresolved. Between the trimmed V and J ends, which lost 8 bases and 4 bases, there was a span of 14 bases. Germline assignment: CDR1 SEHNR and CDR2 FQNEAQ (reference sequence). This CDR3 is built from 13 residues. The CDR3 spells CASAPRGTTEAFF. The CDR3 DNA sequence: TGTGCCAGCGCTCCCCGGGGTACCACTGAAGCTTTCTTT.

V gene TRBV2 combines with J gene TRBJ1-4; 7 positions match TRBD1. The CDR3 is 14 amino acids. The ends lost 4 bases at V and 4 bases at J; junction bases unmatched: 3. CDR1 and CDR2 (germline): SNHLY, FYNNEI. CDR3 region: CASSATGVNEKLFF. The CDR3 nucleotides are TGTGCCAGCAGTGCCACAGGGGTTAATGAAAAACTGTTTTTT. The full variable domain, with the rest looked up from reference TRBV2 and TRBJ1-4, is EPEVTQTPSHQVTQMGQEVILRCVPISNHLYFYWYRQILGQKVEFLVSFYNNEISEKSEIFDDQFSVERPDGSNFTLKIRSTKLEDSAMYFCASSATGVNEKLFFGSGTQLSVL.

This chain connects TRBV4-3 to TRBJ1-2, with TRBD1 matching 8 bases. Germline CDR1 LGHNA, CDR2 YSLEER. With V trimmed by 5 bases and J by 5 bases, 7 bases remained unmatched. The CDR3 contains 14 residues. CDR3 bases: TGCGCCAGCAGCTCGGCAGGGGGCGGGTATGGCTACACCTTC. Its translation: CASSSAGGGYGYTF.

The V call is TRBV11-2, the J call TRBJ2-7, with D possibly TRBD1 on 6 matching bases. Germline V gene data show CDR1 as SGHAT and CDR2 as FQNNGV. Trimming left V 5 bases short and J 3 bases short, with 14 bases between. This CDR3 spans 14 amino acids. As DNA, the CDR3 is TGTGCCAGCAGCCCTGCAGGGGACCTCTACGAGCAGTACTTC. Translation: CASSPAGDLYEQYF.

The chain combines TRBV7-9 with TRBJ2-1, with 10 bases fitting TRBD2. Germline CDR1 and CDR2: SEHNR and FQNEAQ (reference sequence). Germline trimming cut 5 bases from V and 5 bases from J; bases unmatched to any gene: 6. The length of the CDR3 is 15 residues. The CDR3, as DNA: TGTGCCAGCAGCCTGAGCGGGGGGGATAACAATGAGCAGTTCTTC. This gives the protein CASSLSGGDNNEQFF.

The chain couples TRBV10-3 to TRBJ1-1; no clear D. Looked up from germline, CDR1 is ENHRY and CDR2 is SYGVKD. Trimming removed 5 bases at V and 6 bases at J, with 13 bases between. The CDR3 contains 13 residues. Written as DNA, the CDR3 is TGTGCCATCAGTTGGGAGGGTTACGCTGAAGCTTTCTTT. Protein: CAISWEGYAEAFF.

The V call is TRBV29-1, the J call TRBJ1-4, with 10 bases lining up with TRBD1. This CDR3 region has 14 residues. The V and J ends lost 7 bases and 7 bases, in that order; junction bases with no gene match: 9. From germline, CDR1 is SQVTM and CDR2 ANQGSEA. CDR3 in DNA: TGCAGCGCCTACTCGGACAGGGGGGTTGAAAAACTGTTTTTT. This sequence encodes CSAYSDRGVEKLFF.